In this sample, the clone carrying this T cell receptor beta chain turned up many times. The germline V and J ends were trimmed by 0 bases and 9 bases, with 15 bases remaining between them. The CDR3 has 16 amino acids. Germline V gene sequence: CDR1 LGHNA, CDR2 YSLEER. Time point reported: blood at routine non-recurrence follow-up after resection. From tumor, nontumor lung or frozen PBMC, whole RNA was taken unsorted for sequencing. The sample comes from a study of spatial heterogeneity in lung cancer. Study-wide background: 55 to 80 TRACERx patients with early, untreated non-small cell lung cancer donated samples. Detection of beta-chain sequences consistently exceeded that of alpha-chain sequences. The follow-up PBMC samples were sequenced whenever they were available. The median time to follow-up was approximately 2 years after resection.

From the 5' RACE reads, TCRdb called clonotypes with MiXCR, one entry per CDR3 protein. The sample includes about 30,000 distinct CDR3 sequences, 4.5% to 7.5% of them seen just once. This TCR derives from a male donor with early-stage non-small cell lung cancer. Material: PBMCs, obtained at follow-up. The chain combines TRBV4-3 with TRBJ1-6, with D tentatively TRBD1 (6 bases). The CDR3 DNA is TGCGCCAGCAGCCAAGATCTCGGAGGGGGTTCTTCACCCCTCCACTTT. This translates into CASSQDLGGGSSPLHF.